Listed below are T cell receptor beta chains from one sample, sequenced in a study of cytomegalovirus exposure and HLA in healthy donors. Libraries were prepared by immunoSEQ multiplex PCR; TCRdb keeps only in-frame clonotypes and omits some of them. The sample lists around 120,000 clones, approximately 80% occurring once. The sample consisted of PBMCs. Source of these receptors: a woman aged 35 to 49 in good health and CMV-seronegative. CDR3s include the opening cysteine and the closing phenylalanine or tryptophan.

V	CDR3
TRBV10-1	CASSPPGTGVSEQYF
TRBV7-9	CASSLEGQGDTEAFF
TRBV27	CASTGLAGPQETQYF
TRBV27	CASSLTRFYEQYF
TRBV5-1	CASRGSVSTDTQYF
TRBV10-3	CAIRPDRGNSGLIYEQYF
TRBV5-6	CASSLLGIAGTAYNEQFF
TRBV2	CASSPTSNEQFF
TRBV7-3	CASSLAPATSYEQYF
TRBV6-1	CASSHDWERAQYF
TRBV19	CASGRAQTQPQHF
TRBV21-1	CASSVLLLAGGTDTQYF
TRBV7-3	CASSSQGGVAEAFF
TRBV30	CATGVAGGFEQFF
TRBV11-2	CASSFNQGAGTEAFF
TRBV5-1	CASSLQGLSSTEAFF
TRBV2	CASSEARSNEQYF
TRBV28	CASSFSSGANYGYTF
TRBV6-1	CASSEGGTTNEKLFF
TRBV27	CASSLAPGSYEQYF
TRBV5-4	CASSLAGGGWNTEAFF
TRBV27	CASSLSPRGGGYQETQYF